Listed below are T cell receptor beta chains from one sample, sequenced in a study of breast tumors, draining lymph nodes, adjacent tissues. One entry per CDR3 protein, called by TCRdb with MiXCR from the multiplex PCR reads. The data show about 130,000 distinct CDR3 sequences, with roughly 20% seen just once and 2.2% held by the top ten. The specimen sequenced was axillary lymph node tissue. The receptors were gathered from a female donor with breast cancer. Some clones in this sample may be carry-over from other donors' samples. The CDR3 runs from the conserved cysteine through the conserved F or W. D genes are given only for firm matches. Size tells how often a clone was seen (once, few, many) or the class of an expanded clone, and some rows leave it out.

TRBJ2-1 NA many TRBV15 TGTGCCACCAGCAGTCGGTCACTAACTCCCTACAATGAGCAGTTCTTC CATSSRSLTPYNEQFF
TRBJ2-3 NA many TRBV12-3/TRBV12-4 TGTGCCAGCAGTTTAGGGACGAGTAGCACAGATACGCAGTATTTT CASSLGTSSTDTQYF
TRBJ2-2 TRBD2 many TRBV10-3 TGTGCCGCGACTAGCGGGAGTCTCACCGGGGAGCTGTTTTTT CAATSGSLTGELFF
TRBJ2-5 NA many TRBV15 TGTGCCACCAGCAGAGATGTCGAGACCCAGTACTTC CATSRDVETQYF
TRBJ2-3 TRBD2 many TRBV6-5 TGTGCCAGCCTCCGAGCGGGAGCGACAGATACGCAGTATTTT CASLRAGATDTQYF
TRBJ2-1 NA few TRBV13 TGTGCCAGCAGCTTAGGCGCCATGGGGGGTGGCGATGAGCAGTTCTTC CASSLGAMGGGDEQFF
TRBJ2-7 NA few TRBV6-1 TGTGCCAGCAGTGACAGATCCTGGGAGGAGCAGTACTTC CASSDRSWEEQYF
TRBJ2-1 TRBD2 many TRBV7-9 TGTGCCAGCAGCCCAAGCGGGAGTTCCTACAATGAGCAGTTCTTC CASSPSGSSYNEQFF
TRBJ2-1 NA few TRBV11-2 TGTGCCAGCAGCTCAGGAGGTTTGGGGAATGAGCAGTTCTTC CASSSGGLGNEQFF
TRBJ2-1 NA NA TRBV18 TGTGCCAGCTCACCGTCATCATACAGTGAGCAGTTCTTC CASSPSSYSEQFF
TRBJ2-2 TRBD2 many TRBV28 TGTGCCAGCAGTATACTTCGTGGTAGCGGGTATCCGCTGTTTTTT CASSILRGSGYPLFF
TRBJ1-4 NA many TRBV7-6 TGTGCCAGCAGCCTGCAAGCAACTAATGAAAAACTGTTTTTT CASSLQATNEKLFF
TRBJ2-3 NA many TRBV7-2 TGTGCCAGCAGCTTAGTCCCCGTTAGGTCAGATACGCAGTATTTT CASSLVPVRSDTQYF
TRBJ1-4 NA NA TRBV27 TGTGCCAGCAGATCGTCAGCAACTAATGAAAAACTGTTTTTT CASRSSATNEKLFF
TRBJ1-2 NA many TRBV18 TGTGCCAGCTCAGGCCCGGATCATGGCTACACCTTC CASSGPDHGYTF
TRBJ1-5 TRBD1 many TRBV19 TGTGCCAGTACCCTCCGGTCCCAGGGGGGGGATCAGCCCCAGCATTTT CASTLRSQGGDQPQHF
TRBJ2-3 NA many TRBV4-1 TGCGCCAGCAGCCAAGTTTCTAACGTAGTTCTTACGCAGTATTTT CASSQVSNVVLTQYF
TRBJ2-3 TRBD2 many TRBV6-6 TGTGCCAGCAGTTACTCTGCCCCGGGGACTAGCGGGATGGTAGATACGCAGTATTTT CASSYSAPGTSGMVDTQYF
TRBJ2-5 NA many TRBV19 TGTGCCAGTAGCCACGGAAGGAGGGTGGAGACCCAGTACTTC CASSHGRRVETQYF
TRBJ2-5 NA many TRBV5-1 TGCGCCAGCACCCCATCCGGGAGCGCCGGAGAGACCCAGTACTTC CASTPSGSAGETQYF
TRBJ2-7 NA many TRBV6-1 TGTGCCAGCAGTGAAGAGGTCTACGAGCAGTACTTC CASSEEVYEQYF
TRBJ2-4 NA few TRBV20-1 TGCAGTGCAACCGGGACTGACCTTAGCAAAAACATTCAGTACTTC CSATGTDLSKNIQYF
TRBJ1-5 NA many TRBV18 TGTGCCAGCTCGCCACCAAATCAGCCCCAGCATTTT CASSPPNQPQHF
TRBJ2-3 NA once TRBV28 TGTGCCAGCAAAGAGATTAATACAGATACGCAGTATTTT CASKEINTDTQYF
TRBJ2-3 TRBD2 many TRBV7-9 TGTGCCAGCAGGACAGCCGGGACTCGAAACGGGAGGGATACGCAGTATTTT CASRTAGTRNGRDTQYF
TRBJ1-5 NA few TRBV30 TGTGCCTGGAGTGCAGGGAGCAATCAGCCCCAGCATTTT CAWSAGSNQPQHF
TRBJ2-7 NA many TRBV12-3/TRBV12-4 TGTGCCAGCAGTTTAAACAGGATTAACGAGCAGTACTTC CASSLNRINEQYF
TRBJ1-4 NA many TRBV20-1 TGCAGTGCTAGGTGGGCAACTAATGAAAAACTGTTTTTT CSARWATNEKLFF
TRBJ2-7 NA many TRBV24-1 TGTGCCACCAGTGGAGTCGGCGCCGACTACGAGCAGTACTTC CATSGVGADYEQYF
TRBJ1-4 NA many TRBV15 TGTGCCACCAGCAGAGATTGGGGGGGACCTGAAAAACTGTTTTTT CATSRDWGGPEKLFF
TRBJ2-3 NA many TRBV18 TGTGCCAGCTCACCCGCGACAGGGGAGGGCACGCAGTATTTT CASSPATGEGTQYF
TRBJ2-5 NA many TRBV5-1 TGCGCCAGCAGCATGGACGGAGCAGAGACCCAGTACTTC CASSMDGAETQYF
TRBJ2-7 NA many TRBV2 TGTGCCAGCAGTCCACGACAGATTTTAGAGCAGTACTTC CASSPRQILEQYF
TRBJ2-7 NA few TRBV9 TGTGCCAGCAGCGTCCGGGGGGCCTACGAGCGGTACTTC CASSVRGAYERYF
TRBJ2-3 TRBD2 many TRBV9 TGTGCCAGCAGCCCCGCCCGAGCGGGAGTTGGTACTAGCACAGATACGCAGTATTTT CASSPARAGVGTSTDTQYF
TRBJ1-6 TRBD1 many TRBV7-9 TGTGCCAGCAGCCGCCGGGACAGGGTTGATTCACCCCTCCACTTT CASSRRDRVDSPLHF
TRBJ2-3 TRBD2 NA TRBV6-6 TGTGCCAGTCGCCGACTAGCGGAGATCACAGATACGCAGTATTTT CASRRLAEITDTQYF
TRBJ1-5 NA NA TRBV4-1 TGCGCCAGCAGCCAAGATCGGTATGCTGGGGGTAGCAATCAGCCCCAGCATTTT CASSQDRYAGGSNQPQHF
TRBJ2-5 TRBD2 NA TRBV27 TGTGCCAGCAGGGGGTTAGCGGGAGGTTTGGAGACCCAGTACTTC CASRGLAGGLETQYF
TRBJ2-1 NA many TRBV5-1 TGCGCCAGCAGCTTCAAAACCGGGACATCAGCTTACAATGAGCAGTTCTTC CASSFKTGTSAYNEQFF
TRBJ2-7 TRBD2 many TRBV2 TGTGCCAGCACCCAAGCGACTAGCGGGAGTACCTACGAGCAGTACTTC CASTQATSGSTYEQYF
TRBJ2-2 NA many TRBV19 TGTGCCAGTAGAGGGACATCCGACACCGGGGAGCTGTTTTTT CASRGTSDTGELFF
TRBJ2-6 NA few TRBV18 TGTGCCAGCTCACCATCGGCCTTAAGCTCTGGGGCCAACGTCCTGACTTTC CASSPSALSSGANVLTF
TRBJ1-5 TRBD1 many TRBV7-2 TGTGCCAGCACCAGGGGGAGCAATCAGCCCCAGCATTTT CASTRGSNQPQHF
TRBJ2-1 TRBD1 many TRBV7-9 TGTGCCAGCAGCTTAGTTACAGGGGGTGAGGCTGAGCAGTTCTTC CASSLVTGGEAEQFF
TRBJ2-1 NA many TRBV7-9 TGTGCCAGCAGTCCTGAGGCGGCTGTTGGGTTTGAGCAGTTCTTC CASSPEAAVGFEQFF
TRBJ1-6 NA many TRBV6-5 TGTGCCAGCAGTCCCTCCGCGAACAGCTTCCATTCACCCCTCCACTTT CASSPSANSFHSPLHF
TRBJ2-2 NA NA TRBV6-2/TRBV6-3 TGTGCCAGCACCGATTTCGGGGCAATTAACACCGGGGAGCTGTTTTTT CASTDFGAINTGELFF
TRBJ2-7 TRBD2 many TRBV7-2 TGTGCCAGCAGCCTTAGATGGACTAGCGGCAACGAGCAGTACTTC CASSLRWTSGNEQYF
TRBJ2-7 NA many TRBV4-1 TGCGCCAGCAGCCCTTCGGGGGGCCGCTCCTACGAGCAGTACTTC CASSPSGGRSYEQYF
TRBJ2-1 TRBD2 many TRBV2 TGTGCCAGCAGAACGGGACTAGCGGAGCCCCCGGCGTTCTTC CASRTGLAEPPAFF
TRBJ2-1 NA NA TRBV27 TGTGCCAGCAGTTCCCTTTCTAGCTCCGAGAACCTCTTC CASSSLSSSENLF
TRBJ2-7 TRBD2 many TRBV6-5 TGTGCCAGCAGTTACTCACTAGCGGGAGCCTACGAGCAGTACTTC CASSYSLAGAYEQYF
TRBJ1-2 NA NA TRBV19 TGTGCCAGCCGGGCCGGCTCAGACCGAGTCGGTGACTATGGCTACACCTTC CASRAGSDRVGDYGYTF